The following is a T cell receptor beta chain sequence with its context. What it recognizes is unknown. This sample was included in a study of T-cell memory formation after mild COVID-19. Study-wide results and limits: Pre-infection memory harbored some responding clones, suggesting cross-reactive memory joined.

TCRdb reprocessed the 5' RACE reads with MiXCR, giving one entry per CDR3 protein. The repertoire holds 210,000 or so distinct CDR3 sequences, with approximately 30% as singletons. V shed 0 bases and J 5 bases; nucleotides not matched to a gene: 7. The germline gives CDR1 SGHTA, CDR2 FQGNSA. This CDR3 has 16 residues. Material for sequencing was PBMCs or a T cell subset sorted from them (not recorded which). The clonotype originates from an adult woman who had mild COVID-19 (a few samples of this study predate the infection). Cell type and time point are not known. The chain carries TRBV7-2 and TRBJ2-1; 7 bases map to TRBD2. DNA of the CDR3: TGTGCCAGCAGCTTAGCGGGGCTAGCGGTCCACAATGAGCAGTTCTTC. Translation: CASSLAGLAVHNEQFF.